What follows are 27 T cell receptor beta chains derived from one specimen sequenced in a study of blood T cell repertoires in COVID-19. Sequenced by immunoSEQ multiplex PCR; TCRdb stores in-frame clones only, minus some. Of 210,000 or so clones in the sample, 70% to 90% were seen once. The specimen sequenced was peripheral blood. Receptors originate from a woman at least 80 years old with acute or convalescent COVID-19.

The chain recombines TRBV7-9 with TRBJ1-6; no clear D. From germline, CDR1 is SEHNR and CDR2 FQNEAQ (reference sequence). The CDR3 spans 15 residues. V was shortened by 3 bases and J by 5 bases, with 11 bases between the two germline ends. Here the CDR3 DNA reads TGTGCCAGCAGCTTCGGGATGGCGAATAATTCACCCCTCCACTTT. Translation gives CASSFGMANNSPLHF.

This chain joins TRBV19 and TRBJ1-2; D unresolved. Trimming left V 6 bases short and J 0 bases short, with 11 bases between. In germline, CDR1 is LNHDA, CDR2 SQIVND (reference sequence). The CDR3 sequence is 14 residues long. Here the CDR3 reads CASRREEPNYGYTF. CDR3 DNA sequence: TGTGCCAGTAGACGGGAGGAACCTAACTATGGCTACACCTTC.

The chain uses TRBV7-9 and TRBJ1-1; D may be TRBD1 (6 bases). The CDR3 length is 13 residues. Trimming took off 5 bases at V and 4 bases at J, with 11 bases between the two ends. Germline V gene data show CDR1 as SEHNR and CDR2 as FQNEAQ (reference sequence). The CDR3 coding sequence is TGTGCCAGCAGCAACACAGGGATCACTGAAGCTTTCTTT. This encodes CASSNTGITEAFF.

This chain joins TRBV25-1 and TRBJ1-2, with D tentatively TRBD1 (5 bases). The germline CDR1 and CDR2 sequences are MGHDK and SYGVNS. V was trimmed by 4 bases and J by 5 bases, leaving 14 bases between them. This CDR3 is built from 14 residues. The CDR3 is CASSVTGINYGYTF. The CDR3 DNA sequence: TGTGCCAGCAGTGTAACAGGAATAAATTATGGCTACACCTTC.

This clone appeared a few times. The rearrangement uses TRBV21-1 and TRBJ1-2; the tabulated D call, TRBD1, remains unverified against the DNA. TRBV21-1 is designated a pseudogene. This CDR3 has 16 residues. The CDR3 coding sequence is TGTGCCAGCAGCAAAATCGCAGGCAGGCGCGACTATGGCTACACCTTC. Translating it yields CASSKIAGRRDYGYTF.

The chain carries TRBV15 and TRBJ2-7, with D uncertain. V was cut by 0 bases and J by 6 bases, with 6 bases left in between. The CDR3 covers 12 residues. Germline loops: CDR1 LNHNV, CDR2 YYDKDF (reference sequence). The CDR3: CATSRDLSEQYF. The DNA of the CDR3 is TGTGCCACCAGCAGAGATCTGTCCGAGCAGTACTTC. Together with reference TRBV15 and TRBJ2-7, the CDR3 gives the full variable domain: DAMVIQNPRYQVTQFGKPVTLSCSQTLNHNVMYWYQQKSSQAPKLLFHYYDKDFNNEADTPDNFQSRRPNTSFCFLDIRSPGLGDTAMYLCATSRDLSEQYFGPGTRLTVT.

V usage is TRBV19 and J usage is TRBJ1-2; 9 nucleotides agree with TRBD1. Per the germline V gene, CDR1 is LNHDA and CDR2 is SQIVND (reference sequence). J gave up 5 bases and V 5 bases, and 15 bases lay outside the gene matches. This CDR3 contains 17 residues. Here the CDR3 reads CASSQPLRTGVRYGYTF. The CDR3, as DNA: TGTGCCAGTAGTCAGCCTCTCAGGACAGGGGTAAGGTATGGCTACACCTTC.

This chain joins TRBV29-1 and TRBJ1-1; 8 bases are shared with TRBD1. Germline assignment: CDR1 SQVTM and CDR2 ANQGSEA. V was clipped by 5 bases and J by 1 base; unmatched bases: 3. CDR3 length equals 13 residues. CDR3 protein: CSVQQGGNTEAFF. Here the CDR3 DNA reads TGCAGCGTTCAACAGGGGGGGAACACTGAAGCTTTCTTT.

With respect to this clone: Since a much larger clone is just one base distant, this may be a read error. The V gene is TRBV7-3, the J gene TRBJ2-5; D is perhaps TRBD1 (5 bases). This CDR3 is built from 13 residues. CDR1 is SGHTA, CDR2 FQGTGA, per germline. V shed 3 bases and J shed 2 bases, with 7 bases lying between them. The CDR3 bases are TGTGCCAGCAGCTTGGGGCAGCAAGAGACCCAGTACTTC. This sequence encodes CASSLGQQETQYF.

The V call is TRBV27, the J call TRBJ1-4; no clear D. Germline lookup yields CDR1 MNHEY and CDR2 SMNVEV (reference sequence). V was cut by 6 bases and J by 4 bases, with 12 bases left in between. The CDR3 runs to 14 residues. CDR3 protein: CASSLGRHNEKLFF. The CDR3 DNA sequence: TGTGCCAGCAGCCTTGGCAGGCATAATGAAAAACTGTTTTTT. Using reference TRBV27 and TRBJ1-4 for the parts outside the CDR3, the full variable domain is EAQVTQNPRYLITVTGKKLTVTCSQNMNHEYMSWYRQDPGLGLRQIYYSMNVEVTDKGDVPEGYKVSRKEKRNFPLILESPSPNQTSLYFCASSLGRHNEKLFFGSGTQLSVL.

This rearrangement joins TRBV19 to TRBJ2-3; 8 bases map to TRBD1. CDR1 and CDR2 from the germline V gene are LNHDA and SQIVND (reference sequence). V lost 6 bases, J lost 4 bases, and 9 bases stayed unmatched. This CDR3 region has 15 residues. CDR3: CASSGTGGRADTQYF. CDR3 nucleotide sequence: TGTGCCAGTAGCGGAACAGGGGGTCGCGCAGATACGCAGTATTTT.

CDR3 bases: TGTGCCATTTGCGCTGCGGCTAATGAAAAACTGTTTTTT. It is translated as CAICAAANEKLFF. This sequence joins TRBV2 and TRBJ1-4, with D unresolved. The CDR3 spans 13 residues. Looked up from germline, CDR1 is SNHLY and CDR2 is FYNNEI. Trimming took off 10 bases at V and 3 bases at J, with 12 bases between the two ends.

The chain has TRBV19 and TRBJ2-1; 10 bases match TRBD2. Germline loops: CDR1 LNHDA, CDR2 SQIVND (reference sequence). J gave up 13 bases and V 4 bases, and 4 bases lay outside the gene matches. This CDR3 spans 12 amino acids. In DNA form, the CDR3 reads TGTGCCAGTAGTACTGGACTAGCGGCTCAGTTCTTC. Protein sequence: CASSTGLAAQFF.

The chain employs TRBV18 and TRBJ2-1; the match to TRBD1 covers 8 bases. This CDR3 region has 15 residues. Germline trimming cut 3 bases from V and 4 bases from J; bases unmatched to any gene: 5. Germline CDR1 KGHSH, CDR2 LQKENI. The DNA of the CDR3 is TGTGCCAGCTCACCTCCGGGACAGGTTTACAATGAGCAGTTCTTC. Translated, it gives CASSPPGQVYNEQFF.

J is TRBJ2-5 and V is TRBV6-1; 9 bases are shared with TRBD2. Germline CDR1 is MNHNS and CDR2 is SASEGT. Germline trimming cut 4 bases from V and 5 bases from J; bases unmatched to any gene: 11. The length of the CDR3 is 16 residues. CDR3 nucleotide sequence: TGTGCCAGCAGTGGGGTAGCGGGGGACTTAGGGGAGACCCAGTACTTC. Translation gives CASSGVAGDLGETQYF.

As for this clone: Mismatch with germline at one junction end may stem from a read error. V is TRBV7-7 and J is TRBJ1-1, with TRBD1 identical over 7 bases. The germline V gene encodes CDR1 SSHAT and CDR2 FNYEAQ (reference sequence). The CDR3 loop spans 13 amino acids. This chain's CDR3 is CASSLTPGTDAFF. The CDR3 DNA is TGTGCTAGCAGCTTAACCCCCGGGACAGACGCTTTCTTT.

The V call is TRBV5-4, the J call TRBJ2-5; 7 bases line up with TRBD2. Germline CDR1 is SGHNT and CDR2 is YYREEE (reference sequence). With 3 bases clipped from V and 5 bases from J, the junction kept 7 bases outside the gene matches. The CDR3 has 14 residues. CDR3 coding DNA: TGTGCCAGCAGCTCCGTAGTGGGGGGGGAGACCCAGTACTTC. It codes for CASSSVVGGETQYF.

This clone was detected only once. The J gene is TRBJ1-3, the V gene TRBV6-5, with D maybe TRBD1 (5 bases). The CDR3 sequence is 14 residues long. Trimming pared 6 bases from V and 2 bases from J, leaving 11 bases between. Germline V gene sequence: CDR1 MNHEY, CDR2 SVGAGI. CDR3 sequence (DNA): TGTGCCAGCAGGGCCAGGGAGGCTGGAAACACCATATATTTT. Its translation: CASRAREAGNTIYF.

This rearrangement joins TRBV12-5 to TRBJ1-1; perhaps TRBD1 as D (5 bases). This CDR3 comprises 13 residues. V was trimmed by 4 bases and J by 1 base, leaving 7 bases between them. Germline loops: CDR1 LGHNT, CDR2 FRNRAP. CDR3 coding DNA: TGTGCTAGTGGTTGGGGGGGGAACACTGAAGCTTTCTTT. This gives the protein CASGWGGNTEAFF. The full variable domain, completed using reference TRBV12-5 and TRBJ1-1, is DARVTQTPRHKVTEMGQEVTMRCQPILGHNTVFWYRQTMMQGLELLAYFRNRAPLDDSGMPKDRFSAEMPDATLATLKIQPSEPRDSAVYFCASGWGGNTEAFFGQGTRLTVV.

The rearrangement joins TRBV24-1 to TRBJ1-5; D unclear. The germline CDR1 and CDR2 sequences are KGHDR and SFDVKD. Trimming cost V 0 bases and J 4 bases, with 6 bases left between them. The length of the CDR3 is 14 residues. CDR3 nucleotide sequence: TGTGCCACCAGTGATTTGTGGACTAATCAGCCCCAGCATTTT. Its protein product is CATSDLWTNQPQHF.

The chain employs TRBV11-3 and TRBJ1-2; TRBD1 matches at 7 bases. With 2 bases clipped from V and 7 bases from J, the junction kept 13 bases outside the gene matches. From germline, CDR1 is SGHNT and CDR2 YENEEA. There are 16 residues in the CDR3. Here the CDR3 reads CASSLTPAGTASGYTF. CDR3 DNA sequence: TGTGCCAGCAGCTTAACACCGGCCGGGACAGCAAGTGGCTACACCTTC.

V usage is TRBV9 and J usage is TRBJ2-7; 8 bases line up with TRBD1. The CDR3 runs to 12 residues. After removal of 4 bases from V and 6 bases from J, the junction contained 3 bases not matched to a gene. Germline CDR1 and CDR2: SGDLS and YYNGEE. CDR3 bases: TGTGCCAGCAGCCCAGACAGGGGCGAGCAGTACTTC. This sequence encodes CASSPDRGEQYF.

CDR3 nucleotides: TGTGCCAGCAGCCGAAAGGGACTAGCGGGAGACACTGAGCAGTTCTTC. Translated: CASSRKGLAGDTEQFF. The chain has TRBV5-6 and TRBJ2-1, with 14 positions matching TRBD2. The length of the CDR3 is 16 residues. Germline CDR1 and CDR2: SGHDT and YYEEEE. The V gene end was trimmed by 4 bases and the J gene end by 9 bases; junction bases not matched to a gene: 9.

This chain connects TRBV27 to TRBJ2-2; D perhaps matches TRBD2 (5 bases). V was cut by 5 bases and J by 5 bases, with 12 bases left in between. The CDR3 consists of 14 residues. Germline CDR1 and CDR2: MNHEY and SMNVEV (reference sequence). In DNA, the CDR3 is TGTGCCAGCAGTCGAGCGAGGGAAACCGGGGAGCTGTTTTTT. It codes for CASSRARETGELFF.

The V gene is TRBV27, the J gene TRBJ1-5, with a possible D match to TRBD1 (5 bases). V was shortened by 4 bases and J by 5 bases, with 9 bases between the two germline ends. The CDR3 is 13 amino acids. Germline V gives CDR1 MNHEY, CDR2 SMNVEV (reference sequence). CDR3 nucleotide sequence: TGTGCCAGCAGTTCCAGGGAGGATCAGCCCCAGCATTTT. Protein: CASSSREDQPQHF.

The V and J genes are TRBV3-1 (or the pseudogene TRBV3-2) and TRBJ2-2, with 11 bases that match TRBD2. Germline V CDR1 and CDR2: LGHDT, YNNKEL (reference sequence). This CDR3 is 19 amino acids long. The V and J ends lost 0 bases and 5 bases, in that order; junction bases with no gene match: 11. CDR3: CASSQDRGLAGGRTGELFF. The CDR3 DNA follows: TGTGCCAGCAGCCAAGATCGAGGGCTAGCGGGAGGAAGGACCGGGGAGCTGTTTTTT.

The chain recombines TRBV6-6 with TRBJ1-2; 7 positions match TRBD1. Germline CDR1 is MNHNY and CDR2 is SVGAGI (reference sequence). V trimming: 2 bases; J trimming: 5 bases; junction bases outside the gene matches: 8. The CDR3 loop spans 15 amino acids. CDR3 sequence (DNA): TGTGCCAGCAGTTACAATCCCGACAGGGAATATGGCTACACCTTC. It yields the protein CASSYNPDREYGYTF.